What follows are 22 T cell receptor beta chains derived from one specimen sequenced in a study of blood T cells in healthy people across ages. It was with a sample-barcoded 5' primer and a J-beta primer mix that a second PCR of roughly 6 to 12 cycles was run. TCRdb used MiXCR to reprocess the 5' RACE reads, holding one entry per CDR3 protein. This table holds 1.5 million to 2 million distinct CDR3 sequences, around 50% found once. Material for sequencing was blood. These receptors all come from a woman aged 40 to 50 in good health.

The V call is TRBV5-1, the J call TRBJ2-3, with a possible D match to TRBD2 (5 bases). V was clipped by 0 bases and J by 2 bases, with 10 bases between them. Germline values: CDR1 SGHRS, CDR2 YFSETQ. This CDR3 has 15 residues. The CDR3 protein is CASSLGNGVTDTQYF. CDR3 bases: TGCGCCAGCAGCTTGGGGAACGGGGTCACAGATACGCAGTATTTT. Supplemented by reference TRBV5-1 and TRBJ2-3, the full variable domain reads KAGVTQTPRYLIKTRGQQVTLSCSPISGHRSVSWYQQTPGQGLQFLFEYFSETQRNKGNFPGRFSGRQFSNSRSEMNVSTLELGDSALYLCASSLGNGVTDTQYFGPGTRLTVL.

The J gene is TRBJ2-1, the V gene TRBV4-3; a weak D match, TRBD2 (6 bases). CDR1 is LGHNA, CDR2 YSLEER, per germline. The ends were cut back, 2 bases at V and 6 bases at J, with 14 bases in the middle. There are 15 residues in the CDR3. CDR3 in amino acids: CASSQNAGLINEQFF. In DNA form, the CDR3 reads TGCGCCAGCAGCCAAAACGCGGGACTTATCAATGAGCAGTTCTTC.

The V and J genes are TRBV4-2 and TRBJ2-1; D may be TRBD1 (6 bases). Trimming shortened V by 0 bases and J by 2 bases, and 14 bases separated the two germline ends. This CDR3 is 17 amino acids long. Germline CDR1 LGHNA, CDR2 YNFKEQ. The CDR3 region is CASSQDGGRGPYNEQFF. DNA for the CDR3: TGTGCCAGCAGCCAAGATGGGGGCAGGGGTCCCTACAATGAGCAGTTCTTC.

This clonotype has a handful of counts. This CDR3 is CSVERNRMTGADTQYF. Here the CDR3 DNA reads TGCAGCGTTGAAAGGAATCGGATGACAGGGGCAGATACGCAGTATTTT. The V and J genes are TRBV29-1 and TRBJ2-3, with 8 nucleotides matching TRBD1. The V gene end was trimmed by 2 bases and the J gene end by 4 bases; junction bases not matched to a gene: 11. This CDR3 spans 16 amino acids. Looked up from germline, CDR1 is SQVTM and CDR2 is ANQGSEA.

The chain couples TRBV12-3 or TRBV12-4 to TRBJ2-7, with D perhaps matching TRBD1 (5 bases). V shed 2 bases and J shed 5 bases, with 13 bases lying between them. The CDR3 sequence is 14 residues long. The CDR3 DNA reads as TGTGCCAGCAGTTTAAACAGGCCTGGGAACGAGCAGTACTTC. Translation: CASSLNRPGNEQYF.

V and J are TRBV28 and TRBJ2-5; 8 bases line up with TRBD2. The J call may be wrong; the DNA end is better matched by TRBJ2-7. This CDR3 has 14 amino acids. From germline, CDR1 is MDHEN and CDR2 SYDVKM. The CDR3 region has the DNA TGTGCCAGCAGTGTGGTCGGGGGGGCAGCCGAGCAGTACTTC. This translates into CASSVVGGAAEQYF.

This clonotype was recorded once. The chain joins TRBV24-1 to TRBJ2-1; D unresolved. This CDR3 comprises 13 residues. Germline loops: CDR1 KGHDR, CDR2 SFDVKD. V was cut by 4 bases and J by 7 bases, with 10 bases left in between. The CDR3: CATSDPNSNEQFF. The CDR3 DNA follows: TGTGCCACCAGTGACCCTAATAGTAATGAGCAGTTCTTC.

CDR3 loop: CASSYLGLADTTDTQYF. The DNA of the CDR3 is TGTGCCAGCAGTTACTTGGGGCTAGCGGACACCACAGATACGCAGTATTTT. The rearrangement joins TRBV6-5 to TRBJ2-3; TRBD2 aligns across 7 bases. This CDR3 is 17 amino acids long. Losses at the gene ends were 1 base for V and 2 bases for J; bases not matched to a gene: 9. From germline, CDR1 is MNHEY and CDR2 SVGAGI.

A few counts support this clonotype. The CDR3 loop reads CSARLQAKNIQYF. CDR3 DNA sequence: TGCAGTGCTAGATTGCAGGCCAAAAACATTCAGTACTTC. V is TRBV20-1 and J is TRBJ2-4; D is ambiguous. Germline CDR1 reads DFQATT; CDR2 reads SNEGSKA (reference sequence). V was pared by 2 bases and J by 1 base, with 6 bases between. There are 13 residues in the CDR3.

This clonotype was observed a handful of times. The chain is built from TRBV3-1 and TRBJ2-7, with D possibly matching TRBD1 (6 bases). CDR1 LGHDT and CDR2 YNNKEL come from the germline V gene (reference sequence). The CDR3 covers 15 residues. V gave up 0 bases and J gave up 2 bases, with 11 bases separating them. The CDR3 reads CASSQEQGFTYEQYF. The CDR3 DNA reads TGTGCCAGCAGCCAAGAACAGGGATTTACCTACGAGCAGTACTTC.

This rearrangement joins TRBV7-6 to TRBJ2-1; 13 bases match TRBD2. This CDR3 region has 15 residues. Germline values: CDR1 SGHVS, CDR2 FNYEAQ. V shed 5 bases, J shed 12 bases, and the junction held 10 bases outside the gene matches. The CDR3 loop reads CASSGPGLAGLGQFF. CDR3 sequence (DNA): TGTGCCAGCAGCGGACCGGGACTAGCGGGGCTGGGGCAGTTCTTC.

This clonotype was counted between two and nine times. V and J are TRBV11-2 and TRBJ2-1; D possibly uses TRBD1 or TRBD2 (6 bases each). The CDR3 length is 16 residues. Germline loops: CDR1 SGHAT, CDR2 FQNNGV. With 4 bases removed from V and 3 bases from J, the gap between germline ends came to 16 bases. CDR3 protein: CASSSFTGRNYNEQFF. CDR3 in DNA: TGTGCCAGCAGCTCGTTTACAGGGAGGAACTACAATGAGCAGTTCTTC.

J is TRBJ2-3 and V is TRBV25-1; 7 positions match TRBD1. V trimming: 1 base; J trimming: 4 bases; junction bases outside the gene matches: 8. CDR3 size: 16 residues. The germline V gene encodes CDR1 MGHDK and CDR2 SYGVNS. CDR3 sequence: CASSESTGLIADTQYF. The CDR3 DNA reads TGTGCCAGCAGTGAATCGACAGGGCTTATTGCAGATACGCAGTATTTT.

The genes are TRBV15 and TRBJ2-1; D ambiguous. With 5 bases removed from V and 6 bases from J, the gap between germline ends came to 20 bases. CDR1 LNHNV and CDR2 YYDKDF come from the germline V gene (reference sequence). CDR3 length: 16 amino acids. For the CDR3, the DNA is TGTGCCACCAGCGTGCCGGGCCTCACCCTCGGCAATGAGCAGTTCTTC. It encodes CATSVPGLTLGNEQFF.

This clonotype was seen a handful of times. This sequence may be a read error, since a much larger clone differs from it by one base. The CDR3 sequence is CASSRTSGGPNEQYF. CDR3 nucleotides: TGTGCCAGCAGCCGAACTAGCGGGGGGCCCAATGAGCAGTACTTC. This sequence joins TRBV7-2 and TRBJ2-5; 12 nucleotides line up with TRBD2. The V and J ends lost 5 bases and 11 bases, in that order; junction bases with no gene match: 12. CDR1 is SGHTA, CDR2 FQGNSA, per germline. CDR3 size: 15 residues.

The genes are TRBV6-2 or TRBV6-3 and TRBJ1-2; a weak D match, TRBD1 (5 bases). The CDR3 contains 17 residues. Trimming removed 0 bases from V and 7 bases from J, with 21 bases in between. CDR1 and CDR2 from the germline V gene are MNHEY and SVGEGT. DNA of the CDR3: TGTGCCAGCAGTTACTCGATCTCGGAGGGGTCTCTCTCTGGCTACACCTTC. This encodes CASSYSISEGSLSGYTF.

V usage is TRBV7-9 and J usage is TRBJ2-7, with TRBD2 as a possible D gene (6 bases). With 5 bases removed from V and 3 bases from J, the gap between germline ends came to 14 bases. The CDR3 runs 14 residues. Germline V gene lookup returns CDR1 SEHNR and CDR2 FQNEAQ (reference sequence). CDR3 in DNA: TGTGCCAGCAGCAGCCGGGACTTCCTCTACGAGCAGTACTTC. Protein: CASSSRDFLYEQYF.

This clonotype appeared a few times. This chain joins TRBV7-8 and TRBJ2-7; 8 nucleotides agree with TRBD2. The CDR3 has 18 residues. With V trimmed by 2 bases and J by 6 bases, 18 bases remained unmatched. Germline values: CDR1 SGHVS, CDR2 FQNEAQ. This CDR3 is CASSLWVPSGTSSGEQYF. The CDR3 DNA follows: TGTGCCAGCAGCTTATGGGTCCCCAGCGGGACTAGTAGTGGCGAGCAGTACTTC.

J is TRBJ2-4 and V is TRBV20-1, with TRBD2 matching 7 bases. The J call may be incorrect, as the DNA end agrees better with TRBJ2-7. In germline, CDR1 is DFQATT, CDR2 SNEGSKA (reference sequence). The length of the CDR3 is 13 residues. This CDR3 reads CSASGTNPYEQYF. The DNA of the CDR3 is TGCAGTGCTAGCGGGACTAACCCTTACGAGCAGTACTTC.

V gene TRBV29-1 combines with J gene TRBJ2-1, with D perhaps TRBD2 (5 bases). This CDR3 has 15 amino acids. The V end was cut by 7 bases, the J end by 0 bases, with 16 bases between. The germline V gene has CDR1 SQVTM and CDR2 ANQGSEA. CDR3 sequence: CSARPAGNSYNEQFF. The CDR3 DNA follows: TGCAGCGCCCGGCCGGCGGGCAACTCCTACAATGAGCAGTTCTTC.

This clonotype has only a few counts. J is TRBJ2-5 and V is TRBV21-1. TRBV21-1 is a documented pseudogene. The CDR3 has 15 residues. CDR3 amino acids: CASSKGLMNQETQYF. CDR3 coding DNA: TGTGCCAGCAGCAAAGGATTAATGAACCAAGAGACCCAGTACTTC.

The V call is TRBV5-1, the J call TRBJ1-1, with a weak D call TRBD1 (5 bases). V was cut by 4 bases and J by 6 bases, with 10 bases left in between. This CDR3 is 12 amino acids long. Germline values: CDR1 SGHRS, CDR2 YFSETQ. CDR3: CASSGAEPEAFF. CDR3 nucleotides: TGCGCCAGCAGCGGGGCCGAACCTGAAGCTTTCTTT.